The clone carrying this T cell receptor beta chain was detected a few times. Its antigen remains unidentified. The data were obtained in a study of T cell repertoires in cytomegalovirus infection. TCRdb reprocessed the reads via MiXCR and lists one record per CDR3 protein. This sample carries tens of thousands of distinct CDR3 sequences, 20% to 25% of them seen once, and the ten largest clones take under 85%. V was pared by 4 bases and J by 3 bases, with 14 bases of the junction left unmatched. Germline-derived CDR1 and CDR2 are MNHEY and SVGAGI. This CDR3 comprises 19 residues. The V call is TRBV6-5, the J call TRBJ2-3, with 12 bases fitting TRBD2. This material consisted of CD8+ T cells from cultured PBMCs, taken from culture after CMV antigen stimulation. This clonotype originated in a human donor in good health (CMV status not recorded). Some clones in this sample may be carry-over from other donors' samples. Written as DNA, the CDR3 is TGTGCCAGCAGTTGGAGACTAGCGGGGGACTCCTACGAAACAGATACGCAGTATTTT. Translation gives CASSWRLAGDSYETDTQYF.